The rows below give T cell receptor beta chains drawn from one sample of a study of beta chain features in type 1 diabetes. Sequencing was performed with immunoSEQ multiplex PCR; in TCRdb, only in-frame clones are kept and a portion is missing. This table holds 300,000 to 350,000 clones, less than 15% found once. Material for sequencing was central memory CD4+ T cells from blood. These receptors were collected from a man aged 25 to 45 in good health. The CDR3 runs from the conserved cysteine through the conserved F or W. The D gene is left open where the match is weak. Where a row states a size, it is once, few, many or the class of an expanded clone; other rows omit it.

CDR3nt: TGCGCCAGCAGCGAGGGCCGGACAGGGGATAATTCACCCCTCCACTTT
CDR3aa: CASSEGRTGDNSPLHF
abundance: .
d_gene: TRBD1
v_gene: TRBV5-1
j_gene: TRBJ1-6

CDR3nt: TGTGCCAGCAGTATCCCGACAGGGGCACTGTTTTTT
CDR3aa: CASSIPTGALFF
abundance: .
d_gene: TRBD1
v_gene: TRBV7-2
j_gene: TRBJ1-4

CDR3nt: TGTGCCAGCAGACTAGCGGGAGCGTTTACCGGGGAGCTGTTTTTT
CDR3aa: CASRLAGAFTGELFF
abundance: few
d_gene: TRBD2
v_gene: TRBV2
j_gene: TRBJ2-2

CDR3nt: TGCGCCAGCAGCCAGCACCACGCCGGGGAGCTGTTTTTT
CDR3aa: CASSQHHAGELFF
abundance: .
d_gene: .
v_gene: TRBV5-1
j_gene: TRBJ2-2

CDR3nt: TGTGCCAGCAGTGAATTTTCTGGGGCCAACGTCCTGACTTTC
CDR3aa: CASSEFSGANVLTF
abundance: .
d_gene: .
v_gene: TRBV25-1
j_gene: TRBJ2-6

CDR3nt: TGTGCCAGCAGTGAAGGGTTTCATGTATCACCCCTCCACTTT
CDR3aa: CASSEGFHVSPLHF
abundance: .
d_gene: .
v_gene: TRBV6-1
j_gene: TRBJ1-6

CDR3nt: TGTGCCAGCAGTTTATCGGACAGGGCGGGCGGCTACACCTTC
CDR3aa: CASSLSDRAGGYTF
abundance: few
d_gene: TRBD1
v_gene: TRBV27
j_gene: TRBJ1-2

CDR3nt: TGTGCCAGCAGTCAAAGTGCCGGGGAGCTGTTTTTT
CDR3aa: CASSQSAGELFF
abundance: .
d_gene: .
v_gene: TRBV2
j_gene: TRBJ2-2

CDR3nt: TGTGCCAGCAGTTTTCAATCTGGGGCCAACGTCCTGACTTTC
CDR3aa: CASSFQSGANVLTF
abundance: .
d_gene: .
v_gene: TRBV27
j_gene: TRBJ2-6

CDR3nt: TGTGCCATCGGTCCGGGACACAACACCGGGGAGCTGTTTTTT
CDR3aa: CAIGPGHNTGELFF
abundance: few
d_gene: .
v_gene: TRBV10-3
j_gene: TRBJ2-2

CDR3nt: TGTGCCAGCAGTGAAAGAGCGGGAGGGCCGGGGACCCAGTACTTC
CDR3aa: CASSERAGGPGTQYF
abundance: once
d_gene: TRBD2
v_gene: TRBV7-7
j_gene: TRBJ2-5

CDR3nt: TGCGCCAGCAAGGACCTGGCCAACGTCCTGACTTTC
CDR3aa: CASKDLANVLTF
abundance: .
d_gene: .
v_gene: TRBV5-1
j_gene: TRBJ2-6

CDR3nt: TGTGCCAGCAGCTTAGAGGCTTGGGGCGGGACCCAGTACTTC
CDR3aa: CASSLEAWGGTQYF
abundance: .
d_gene: .
v_gene: TRBV7-8
j_gene: TRBJ2-5

CDR3nt: TGTGCCAGCGGCAGGGACAACCCACCCCGGGCCCAGTACTTC
CDR3aa: CASGRDNPPRAQYF
abundance: .
d_gene: .
v_gene: TRBV9
j_gene: TRBJ2-5

CDR3nt: TGCGCCAGCAGCCGTTTGGGACAGGGCAACAAAAACATTCAGTACTTC
CDR3aa: CASSRLGQGNKNIQYF
abundance: .
d_gene: TRBD1
v_gene: TRBV5-1
j_gene: TRBJ2-4

CDR3nt: TGCGCCAGCAGCCCGACAGGCTCTGGAAACACCATATATTTT
CDR3aa: CASSPTGSGNTIYF
abundance: few
d_gene: .
v_gene: TRBV4-1
j_gene: TRBJ1-3

CDR3nt: TGCGCCAGCAGCCAAGTCCCTAGCGGGAGCACAGATACGCAGTATTTT
CDR3aa: CASSQVPSGSTDTQYF
abundance: .
d_gene: TRBD2
v_gene: TRBV4-1
j_gene: TRBJ2-3

CDR3nt: TGCGCCAGCACCATTGGGGCTAGCGGGAAAGAGACCCAGTACTTC
CDR3aa: CASTIGASGKETQYF
abundance: .
d_gene: TRBD2
v_gene: TRBV5-1
j_gene: TRBJ2-5

CDR3nt: TGTGCCAGCAGGGAGGGACATCCAGATACGCAGTATTTT
CDR3aa: CASREGHPDTQYF
abundance: .
d_gene: .
v_gene: TRBV6-6
j_gene: TRBJ2-3

CDR3nt: TGTGCCAGCAGCTTATTCTATGACAGGGGACTGGGGGAGCAGTACTTC
CDR3aa: CASSLFYDRGLGEQYF
abundance: .
d_gene: TRBD1
v_gene: TRBV11-2
j_gene: TRBJ2-7

CDR3nt: TGTGCCAGCAGTGTCGGGTCCTCCTCACGTAGTGAAAAACTGTTTTTT
CDR3aa: CASSVGSSSRSEKLFF
abundance: .
d_gene: .
v_gene: TRBV6-1
j_gene: TRBJ1-4

CDR3nt: TGTGCCAGCAGCTTAGCGACTAGCGGGAGCAATGAGCAGTTCTTC
CDR3aa: CASSLATSGSNEQFF
abundance: few
d_gene: TRBD2
v_gene: TRBV7-9
j_gene: TRBJ2-1